This passage covers 19 T cell receptor beta chains from one sample sequenced in a study of blood T cell repertoires in COVID-19. The protocol was immunoSEQ multiplex PCR, while the TCRdb copy is restricted to in-frame clones and leaves out a portion. This table has under 250,000 clones, about 84% appearing once. Sequencing was performed on peripheral blood. These TCRs come from a human donor in a cohort sampled during active COVID-19.

J is TRBJ1-5 and V is TRBV7-8, with 7 bases that match TRBD1. CDR1 and CDR2 (germline): SGHVS, FQNEAQ. The CDR3 has 14 amino acids. J was trimmed by 7 bases and V by 6 bases; bases with no gene match: 9. As DNA, the CDR3 is TGTGCCAGCAGTTTGCAGACAGGGCGGCAGCCCCAGCATTTT. This sequence encodes CASSLQTGRQPQHF.

This chain uses TRBV29-1 with TRBJ1-2; 8 nucleotides align to TRBD1. The CDR3 is 13 residues long. Unmatched junction bases numbered 7, after V lost 7 bases and J lost 3 bases. Per the germline V gene, CDR1 is SQVTM and CDR2 is ANQGSEA. The CDR3 spells CSATSQGDYGYTF. In DNA, the CDR3 is TGCAGCGCTACCTCACAGGGGGACTATGGCTACACCTTC.

This clone was counted between two and nine times. The chain is built from TRBV5-1 and TRBJ1-4; no reliable D call. Trimming took off 0 bases at V and 7 bases at J, with 13 bases between the two ends. CDR3 length: 15 residues. Germline-derived CDR1 and CDR2 are SGHRS and YFSETQ. The CDR3 reads CASSLAGVQSEKLFF. In DNA form, the CDR3 reads TGCGCCAGCAGCTTGGCCGGGGTACAAAGTGAAAAACTGTTTTTT. The full variable domain, its missing parts supplied by reference TRBV5-1 and TRBJ1-4, is KAGVTQTPRYLIKTRGQQVTLSCSPISGHRSVSWYQQTPGQGLQFLFEYFSETQRNKGNFPGRFSGRQFSNSRSEMNVSTLELGDSALYLCASSLAGVQSEKLFFGSGTQLSVL.

V and J are TRBV9 and TRBJ2-7; D is undetermined. Per the germline V gene, CDR1 is SGDLS and CDR2 is YYNGEE. The V and J ends lost 5 bases and 5 bases respectively, with 17 bases between them. The CDR3 has 14 residues. CDR3: CASSTGAQYDEQYF. The DNA for the CDR3 is TGTGCCAGCAGTACCGGAGCTCAGTATGACGAGCAGTACTTC.

The chain recombines TRBV15 with TRBJ1-1; D remains unclear. The CDR3 has 16 residues. The germline CDR1 and CDR2 sequences are LNHNV and YYDKDF (reference sequence). With 6 bases removed from V and 4 bases from J, the gap between germline ends came to 21 bases. The CDR3 nucleotides are TGTGCCACCAGGCTGGGCGGACTTGCTCTGAGCACTGAAGCTTTCTTT. Amino acids: CATRLGGLALSTEAFF.

This sequence joins TRBV6-5 and TRBJ2-3, with 9 bases matching TRBD1. The CDR3 has 15 residues. V was pared by 6 bases and J by 4 bases, with 8 bases of the junction left unmatched. From germline, CDR1 is MNHEY and CDR2 SVGAGI. The CDR3 sequence is CASSTTGGSADTQYF. CDR3 sequence (DNA): TGTGCCAGCAGCACAACAGGGGGCTCGGCAGATACGCAGTATTTT.

This chain joins TRBV18 and TRBJ2-3, with 9 bases lining up with TRBD1. With V trimmed by 3 bases and J by 5 bases, 6 bases remained unmatched. The CDR3 totals 15 residues. Germline V CDR1 and CDR2: KGHSH, LQKENI. The CDR3 DNA reads TGTGCCAGCTCACCTGCCCGGGACAGGGTAGATACGCAGTATTTT. It is translated as CASSPARDRVDTQYF.

This chain uses TRBV6-5 with TRBJ1-4, with D unresolved. Trimming left V 0 bases short and J 8 bases short, with 13 bases between. This CDR3 is 15 amino acids long. Germline V CDR1 and CDR2: MNHEY, SVGAGI. The CDR3 DNA reads TGTGCCAGCAGTTACTCCCCCCAGGCGAGCGAAAAACTGTTTTTT. Encoded protein: CASSYSPQASEKLFF.

The rearrangement joins TRBV28 to TRBJ1-2; TRBD1 aligns across 8 bases. In germline, CDR1 is MDHEN, CDR2 SYDVKM. This CDR3 contains 13 residues. Trimming took 6 bases from V and 2 from J; bases not matched to a gene: 2. The CDR3 region has the DNA TGTGCCAGCAGCCGGGACAGGAACTATGGCTACACCTTC. Amino acids: CASSRDRNYGYTF.

This clone was counted once. Mismatch with germline at one junction end may stem from a read error. The V gene is TRBV7-2, the J gene TRBJ2-2, with a tentative D call TRBD1 (6 bases). This CDR3 spans 13 amino acids. Germline loops: CDR1 SGHTA, CDR2 FQGNSA. The chain's CDR3 is CASSSWTDGKLFF. CDR3 bases: TGTGCCAGCAGCTCGTGGACAGACGGGAAGCTGTTTTTT.

The chain has TRBV7-2 and TRBJ2-4; 7 bases match TRBD2. Germline CDR1 reads SGHTA; CDR2 reads FQGNSA. V was pared by 2 bases and J by 3 bases, with 7 bases of the junction left unmatched. CDR3 length equals 16 residues. The CDR3 reads CASSLSVGRVKNIQYF. CDR3 DNA: TGTGCCAGCAGCTTATCGGTGGGGAGGGTCAAAAACATTCAGTACTTC.

The chain employs TRBV2 and TRBJ2-7; D perhaps matches TRBD2 (5 bases). Looked up from germline, CDR1 is SNHLY and CDR2 is FYNNEI. The CDR3 spans 20 residues. Trimming removed 0 bases at V and 4 bases at J, with 28 bases between. CDR3 DNA: TGTGCCAGCAGTGAAGCGCTTTACCTAGACCCGGACTCCCGCCGATACGAGCAGTACTTC. It encodes CASSEALYLDPDSRRYEQYF.

This chain links TRBV4-2 with TRBJ2-3, with 9 bases aligning to TRBD2. V was pared by 3 bases and J by 1 base, with 2 bases of the junction left unmatched. Germline CDR1 reads LGHNA; CDR2 reads YNFKEQ. CDR3 length: 15 amino acids. The CDR3 DNA is TGTGCCAGCAGCCACAGCGGGGGGCGCACAGATACGCAGTATTTT. It codes for CASSHSGGRTDTQYF.

The chain employs TRBV28 and TRBJ1-5; no reliable D call. V was cut by 3 bases and J by 4 bases, with 13 bases left in between. The CDR3 runs to 15 residues. The germline V gene has CDR1 MDHEN and CDR2 SYDVKM. The CDR3 DNA is TGTGCCAGCAGTTTCGGCGGGGTGGAGAATCAGCCCCAGCATTTT. It specifies CASSFGGVENQPQHF.

The chain carries TRBV10-3 and TRBJ1-6, with a weak D call TRBD1 (5 bases). CDR3 length: 12 amino acids. Per germline, CDR1 ENHRY and CDR2 SYGVKD. The V end was cut by 9 bases, the J end by 6 bases, with 9 bases between. The CDR3 region is CAIWDFNSPLHF. The DNA of the CDR3 is TGTGCCATTTGGGACTTTAATTCACCCCTCCACTTT.

The genes are TRBV7-9 and TRBJ1-2; possibly TRBD1 for D (6 bases). CDR3 length equals 12 residues. Germline assignment: CDR1 SEHNR and CDR2 FQNEAQ (reference sequence). V shed 5 bases and J shed 14 bases, with 18 bases lying between them. The CDR3 DNA follows: TGTGCCAGCAGCCCCAATTACAGGGAAGGGACCTTC. Encoded protein: CASSPNYREGTF.

The J gene is TRBJ1-2, the V gene TRBV18; TRBD1 matches at 8 bases. With V trimmed by 3 bases and J by 6 bases, 6 bases remained unmatched. The CDR3 contains 14 residues. Germline CDR1 and CDR2: KGHSH and LQKENI. CDR3 bases: TGTGCCAGCTCACCGCAGGACAGGGAGGATGGCTACACCTTC. Translated, it gives CASSPQDREDGYTF.

This clone was seen only once. This chain joins TRBV6-2 or TRBV6-3 and TRBJ1-5; 9 positions match TRBD1. The CDR3 length is 15 residues. Germline values: CDR1 MNHEY, CDR2 SVGEGT. The trim removed 6 bases at V and 5 bases at J, leaving 8 bases unmatched. The DNA for the CDR3 is TGTGCCAGCAGCCGAACCGGGACAGGGTATCAGCCCCAGCATTTT. Encoded protein: CASSRTGTGYQPQHF.

The V and J genes are TRBV3-1 (or the pseudogene TRBV3-2) and TRBJ1-2; TRBD1 is a possible D gene (6 bases). This CDR3 comprises 15 residues. Germline V gene lookup returns CDR1 LGHDT and CDR2 YNNKEL (reference sequence). The germline V and J ends were trimmed by 4 bases and 6 bases, with 18 bases remaining between them. CDR3 sequence: CASSPPTGRTHGYTF. The CDR3 coding sequence is TGTGCCAGCAGCCCACCGACAGGAAGGACCCATGGCTACACCTTC.